Below, 28 T cell receptor beta chains from the same sample are listed, as sequenced in a study of cytomegalovirus exposure and HLA in healthy donors (dated by TCRdb to 2015 to 2018). Library method: the immunoSEQ multiplex PCR assay. The multiplex PCR relied on a mix of 60 forward primers for TCR Vbeta segments and 13 reverse primers for TCR Jbeta segments. This immuneACCESS table, as held by TCRdb, lists in-frame sequences with V and J called but not all clones. Of the missing ones, under half trace to an unresolved V gene in checked studies; the others have no known cause. In all, the sample holds 120,000 to 150,000 clones, and 70% to 80% of those were seen once. The ten largest clones capture roughly an eighth of the sample. Sequencing was carried out using PBMCs. These receptors were obtained from a man aged 40-49 years in good health and CMV-seropositive.

In this sample, this clone turned up once. The chain combines TRBV28 with TRBJ1-2; D possibly corresponds to TRBD1 (5 bases). The CDR3 length is 15 residues. Trimming took off 3 bases at V and 4 bases at J, with 15 bases between the two ends. The germline CDR1 and CDR2 sequences are MDHEN and SYDVKM. The CDR3 DNA sequence: TGTGCCAGCAGTTTGGCCTCCCCGGGGGTCTATGGCTACACCTTC. The encoded protein is CASSLASPGVYGYTF.

The chain is built from TRBV19 and TRBJ2-1, with D possibly matching TRBD1 (6 bases). V was shortened by 1 base and J by 3 bases, with 13 bases between the two germline ends. From germline, CDR1 is LNHDA and CDR2 SQIVND (reference sequence). The CDR3 consists of 16 residues. The DNA of the CDR3 is TGTGCCAGTAGTATAGGGGACACCCTTCTCTACAATGAGCAGTTCTTC. It is translated as CASSIGDTLLYNEQFF.

V usage is TRBV6-5 and J usage is TRBJ1-1; TRBD1 matches 7 bases. Looked up from germline, CDR1 is MNHEY and CDR2 is SVGAGI. The trim removed 6 bases at V and 4 bases at J, leaving 11 bases unmatched. The CDR3 sequence is 15 residues long. This CDR3 reads CASSLDREEGTEAFF. CDR3 bases: TGTGCCAGCAGCCTCGACAGGGAGGAAGGCACTGAAGCTTTCTTT.

V is TRBV18 and J is TRBJ2-2, with 9 bases that match TRBD1. With V trimmed by 4 bases and J by 5 bases, 2 bases remained unmatched. Germline V gives CDR1 KGHSH, CDR2 LQKENI. This CDR3 has 14 residues. The CDR3 loop is CASSRTGETGELFF. For the CDR3, the DNA is TGTGCCAGCTCACGGACAGGGGAAACCGGGGAGCTGTTTTTT.

The chain has TRBV7-6 and TRBJ1-3; D gene unclear. In germline, CDR1 is SGHVS, CDR2 FNYEAQ. The CDR3 extends over 11 amino acids. The V end lost 5 bases, the J end lost 10 bases, and 9 bases lay between the germline ends. The CDR3 DNA follows: TGTGCCAGCAGCCAAGGAGGAACCATATATTTT. Encoded protein: CASSQGGTIYF.

The gene calls are TRBV29-1 and TRBJ2-1; D is ambiguous. The CDR3 sequence is 13 residues long. The germline CDR1 and CDR2 sequences are SQVTM and ANQGSEA. Deletions cut 3 bases from V and 5 bases from J, with 11 bases between. The CDR3, as DNA: TGCAGCGTTGATTCCCCGTCCCACAATGAGCAGTTCTTC. Translation gives CSVDSPSHNEQFF.

This chain joins TRBV5-4 and TRBJ2-3; TRBD2 agrees at 7 bases. Trimming took 3 bases from V and 2 from J; bases not matched to a gene: 9. The length of the CDR3 is 16 residues. CDR1 is SGHNT and CDR2 is YYREEE in the germline V gene (reference sequence). Here the CDR3 reads CASSWGGGSYTDTQYF. The DNA of the CDR3 is TGTGCCAGCAGCTGGGGGGGAGGGTCCTACACAGATACGCAGTATTTT.

The chain is built from TRBV7-9 and TRBJ2-1, with 9 bases matching TRBD2. The CDR3 is 16 amino acids. With 2 bases clipped from V and 8 bases from J, the junction kept 10 bases outside the gene matches. CDR1 and CDR2 (germline): SEHNR, FQNEAQ (reference sequence). The CDR3, as DNA: TGTGCCAGCAGCTTACGACTAGGTAGCGGGAGCTATGAGCAGTTCTTC. This sequence encodes CASSLRLGSGSYEQFF.

The chain carries TRBV7-9 and TRBJ1-1; 8 bases are shared with TRBD1. The CDR3 extends over 14 amino acids. CDR1 and CDR2 (germline): SEHNR, FQNEAQ (reference sequence). V was pared by 8 bases and J by 5 bases, with 10 bases of the junction left unmatched. The CDR3 bases are TGTGCCAGCCAGCCCGAAACAGGGGGGACTGAAGCTTTCTTT. Translated, it gives CASQPETGGTEAFF. Full variable domain (remainder filled in from reference TRBV7-9 and TRBJ1-1): DTGVSQNPRHKITKRGQNVTFRCDPISEHNRLYWYRQTLGQGPEFLTYFQNEAQLEKSRLLSDRFSAERPKGSFSTLEIQRTEQGDSAMYLCASQPETGGTEAFFGQGTRLTVV.

This rearrangement joins TRBV30 to TRBJ2-7, with TRBD1 matching over 7 bases. Germline CDR1 and CDR2: GTSNPN and SVGIG (reference sequence). The CDR3 loop spans 13 amino acids. Trimming at V came to 2 bases and at J to 6 bases, leaving 7 bases not matched to a gene. The chain's CDR3 is CAWSNRGGGEQYF. Here the CDR3 DNA reads TGTGCCTGGAGTAATAGAGGGGGCGGCGAGCAGTACTTC.

The chain has TRBV7-8 and TRBJ1-3; D possibly corresponds to TRBD1 (5 bases). This CDR3 is built from 13 residues. Germline values: CDR1 SGHVS, CDR2 FQNEAQ. Trimming stripped 6 bases from V and 8 bases from J, with 14 bases between. This chain's CDR3 is CASRTIPGDTIYF. As DNA, the CDR3 is TGTGCCAGCAGGACAATTCCGGGGGACACCATATATTTT.

The rearrangement links TRBV7-3 to TRBJ2-7; the match to TRBD1 covers 11 bases. Looked up from germline, CDR1 is SGHTA and CDR2 is FQGTGA. Trimming at V came to 5 bases and at J to 4 bases, leaving 4 bases not matched to a gene. The CDR3 totals 14 residues. The CDR3 sequence is CASSPGTGGYEQYF. The CDR3 DNA follows: TGTGCCAGCAGCCCCGGGACAGGGGGGTACGAGCAGTACTTC. The complete variable domain, with remaining parts taken from reference TRBV7-3 and TRBJ2-7, reads GAGVSQTPSNKVTEKGKYVELRCDPISGHTALYWYRQSLGQGPEFLIYFQGTGAADDSGLPNDRFFAVRPEGSVSTLKIQRTERGDSAVYLCASSPGTGGYEQYFGPGTRLTVT.

The chain has TRBV7-8 and TRBJ1-3, with D perhaps TRBD1 (5 bases). CDR1 is SGHVS, CDR2 FQNEAQ, per germline. The V end lost 1 base, the J end lost 4 bases, and 8 bases lay between the germline ends. The CDR3 runs 14 residues. The CDR3 sequence: CASSLEGIGNTIYF. CDR3 in DNA: TGTGCCAGCAGCTTAGAGGGGATCGGAAACACCATATATTTT.

The rearrangement joins TRBV7-5 to TRBJ1-4. TRBV7-5 is designated a pseudogene. This CDR3 has 16 amino acids. In nucleotides, the CDR3 is TGTGTCAGAAGCTTAGCGGGGACTCCCAGAGGGGAAAAACTGTTTTTT. Amino acids: CVRSLAGTPRGEKLFF.

V is TRBV28 and J is TRBJ1-5, with a tentative D call TRBD1 (5 bases). The CDR3 consists of 15 residues. Trimming removed 5 bases from V and 3 bases from J, with 14 bases in between. Germline assignment: CDR1 MDHEN and CDR2 SYDVKM. CDR3 in amino acids: CASSIYDSHNQPQHF. The DNA of the CDR3 is TGTGCCAGCAGTATCTATGACAGCCACAATCAGCCCCAGCATTTT.

V is TRBV10-3 and J is TRBJ2-1; 8 bases match TRBD1. J was trimmed by 9 bases and V by 6 bases; bases with no gene match: 7. The CDR3 is 13 amino acids. The germline CDR1 and CDR2 sequences are ENHRY and SYGVKD. The CDR3 DNA sequence: TGTGCCATCAGCAAAGGGACAGGAGGTGAGCAGTTCTTC. Translation gives CAISKGTGGEQFF.

This sequence joins TRBV7-6 and TRBJ2-5; the D gene is possibly TRBD1 (6 bases). Germline V CDR1 and CDR2: SGHVS, FNYEAQ. The CDR3 loop spans 15 amino acids. The V end was cut by 5 bases, the J end by 5 bases, with 18 bases between. The CDR3 sequence: CASSIGGTKGETQYF. For the CDR3, the DNA is TGTGCCAGCAGCATAGGGGGTACGAAGGGGGAGACCCAGTACTTC.

The chain combines TRBV5-1 with TRBJ1-1; D remains unclear. Trimming removed 4 bases from V and 1 base from J, with 8 bases in between. The CDR3 totals 13 residues. Germline CDR1 and CDR2: SGHRS and YFSETQ. As DNA, the CDR3 is TGCGCCAGCAGCGCCACAGAGAACACTGAAGCTTTCTTT. It codes for CASSATENTEAFF.

The chain recombines TRBV7-6 with TRBJ1-5; 8 bases are shared with TRBD1. Germline loops: CDR1 SGHVS, CDR2 FNYEAQ. CDR3 size: 15 residues. V lost 5 bases and J lost 2; bases outside the gene matches: 5. CDR3 loop: CASSQGQGGNQPQHF. For the CDR3, the DNA is TGTGCCAGCAGCCAAGGACAGGGAGGCAATCAGCCCCAGCATTTT. The variable domain in full, with the rest retrieved from reference TRBV7-6 and TRBJ1-5, is GAGVSQSPRYKVTKRGQDVALRCDPISGHVSLYWYRQALGQGPEFLTYFNYEAQQDKSGLPNDRFSAERPEGSISTLTIQRTEQRDSAMYRCASSQGQGGNQPQHFGDGTRLSIL.

This sequence joins TRBV25-1 and TRBJ1-2; 9 bases map to TRBD1. Germline assignment: CDR1 MGHDK and CDR2 SYGVNS. CDR3 length: 17 amino acids. V gave up 3 bases and J gave up 4 bases; unmatched junction bases: 12. The CDR3 DNA follows: TGTGCCAGCAGTGACCCCGGGACAGGGTCGACCCTCTATGGCTACACCTTC. As protein: CASSDPGTGSTLYGYTF.

The chain is built from TRBV28 and TRBJ2-7, with 12 bases aligning to TRBD2. In germline, CDR1 is MDHEN, CDR2 SYDVKM. The CDR3 runs to 17 residues. The junction had 13 bases not matched to a gene; V was cut back by 6 bases and J by 4 bases. The CDR3 DNA is TGTGCCAGCAGCCCCCTATTACTAGCGGGAGGTCGGTACGAGCAGTACTTC. Translating gives CASSPLLLAGGRYEQYF.

The chain joins TRBV7-2 to TRBJ1-2, with 8 positions matching TRBD1. From germline, CDR1 is SGHTA and CDR2 FQGNSA. The CDR3 consists of 15 residues. V shed 1 base, J shed 8 bases, and the junction held 9 bases outside the gene matches. CDR3 residues: CASSLGAGGAEGYTF. The CDR3 nucleotides read TGTGCCAGCAGCTTAGGGGCAGGGGGCGCGGAAGGCTACACCTTC.

Here the CDR3 DNA reads TGTGCCAGCAGCCAAGGGTTCTCCGTAGCGGGAGTGGGAGATACGCAGTATTTT. Its translation is CASSQGFSVAGVGDTQYF. V and J are TRBV14 and TRBJ2-3; 9 nucleotides align to TRBD2. V trimming: 1 base; J trimming: 5 bases; junction bases outside the gene matches: 13. CDR1 and CDR2 from the germline V gene are SGHDN and FVKESK. This CDR3 is built from 18 residues.

This chain links TRBV6-4 with TRBJ2-5, with D uncertain. The J call may be mistaken, given a closer DNA end match to TRBJ2-7. Germline V gene sequence: CDR1 MRHNA, CDR2 SNTAGT. The CDR3 is 17 amino acids. The CDR3 is CASSDVEWQDTSYEQYF. CDR3 in DNA: TGTGCCAGCAGTGACGTAGAATGGCAGGATACCTCCTACGAGCAGTACTTC.

The chain links TRBV9 to TRBJ2-7, with TRBD1 matching over 7 bases. The CDR3 has 15 residues. Unmatched junction bases numbered 5, after V lost 0 bases and J lost 2 bases. The V gene's germline CDR1 is SGDLS and CDR2 YYNGEE. The CDR3 reads CASSVAGTAPYEQYF. Here the CDR3 DNA reads TGTGCCAGCAGCGTAGCTGGGACAGCGCCCTACGAGCAGTACTTC. Supplemented by reference TRBV9 and TRBJ2-7, the full variable domain reads DSGVTQTPKHLITATGQRVTLRCSPRSGDLSVYWYQQSLDQGLQFLIQYYNGEERAKGNILERFSAQQFPDLHSELNLSSLELGDSALYFCASSVAGTAPYEQYFGPGTRLTVT.

The chain links TRBV18 to TRBJ2-1; D perhaps matches TRBD1 (5 bases). From germline, CDR1 is KGHSH and CDR2 LQKENI. The V and J ends lost 6 bases and 0 bases respectively, with 12 bases between them. The CDR3 consists of 15 residues. In nucleotides, the CDR3 is TGTGCCAGCTCTCTACAGGAAAGCTCCTACAATGAGCAGTTCTTC. This encodes CASSLQESSYNEQFF.

This clone was counted once. The J gene is TRBJ2-2, the V gene TRBV6-5; 10 positions match TRBD2. Trimming cost V 6 bases and J 5 bases; bases outside gene matches: 6. The length of the CDR3 is 15 residues. Germline CDR1 MNHEY, CDR2 SVGAGI. The CDR3: CASRGQREGTGELFF. The DNA of the CDR3 is TGTGCCAGCAGGGGTCAGCGGGAGGGGACCGGGGAGCTGTTTTTT.

This clone turned up a few times. V gene TRBV4-1 combines with J gene TRBJ1-4; TRBD1 agrees at 8 bases. The CDR3 loop spans 17 amino acids. The germline V gene has CDR1 MGHRA and CDR2 YSYEKL. V lost 0 bases and J lost 10; bases outside the gene matches: 13. The CDR3 DNA reads TGCGCCAGCAGCCAAGATCTAGGAGCAGGGGGCGTTGGAAAACTGTTTTTT. It yields the protein CASSQDLGAGGVGKLFF.